Below are 26 T cell receptor beta chains sequenced from a single sample in a study of T cell responses to AZD1222 COVID-19 vaccine. Generated by immunoSEQ multiplex PCR, the TCRdb table keeps only in-frame clones and is missing some. The profile shows approximately 180,000 clones, about nine tenths of them singletons. Sequenced material: peripheral blood, taken on day 0 of AZD1222 vaccination. The receptors were sampled from an adult in good health.

V usage is TRBV4-1 and J usage is TRBJ1-5; the match to TRBD1 covers 7 bases. The CDR3 runs 18 residues. CDR1 and CDR2 from the germline V gene are MGHRA and YSYEKL. The J segment lost 6 bases and the V segment lost 1 base, leaving 15 bases of the junction unmatched. CDR3 nucleotide sequence: TGCGCCAGCAGCCAAGTTATTGAGGGGTTGAGGGGGCCTCAGCCCCAGCATTTT. Protein product: CASSQVIEGLRGPQPQHF.

V usage is TRBV25-1 and J usage is TRBJ1-5; D is possibly TRBD1 (6 bases). V dropped 4 bases and J dropped 1 base, with 14 bases sitting between them. Germline V gene lookup returns CDR1 MGHDK and CDR2 SYGVNS. The length of the CDR3 is 16 residues. The CDR3, as DNA: TGTGCCAGCAGTGGGGAATGGGGACACAGCAATCAGCCCCAGCATTTT. This gives the protein CASSGEWGHSNQPQHF.

The chain joins TRBV5-1 to TRBJ1-6, with D maybe TRBD1 (5 bases). Germline V CDR1 and CDR2: SGHRS, YFSETQ. This CDR3 spans 15 amino acids. The V end lost 0 bases, the J end lost 8 bases, and 12 bases lay between the germline ends. CDR3 coding DNA: TGCGCCAGCAGCTTGGCCGGCCAGGGAGATTCACCCCTCCACTTT. It translates to CASSLAGQGDSPLHF.

In DNA, the CDR3 is TGCAGCGCGACGACTAGTCGAAATACGCAGTATTTT. As protein: CSATTSRNTQYF. The chain couples TRBV29-1 to TRBJ2-3; D possibly corresponds to TRBD2 (6 bases). The CDR3 covers 12 residues. Germline CDR1 is SQVTM and CDR2 is ANQGSEA. The germline V and J ends were trimmed by 7 bases and 7 bases, with 15 bases remaining between them.

The rearrangement joins TRBV28 to TRBJ1-5; D ambiguous. Germline loops: CDR1 MDHEN, CDR2 SYDVKM. Trimming cost V 6 bases and J 5 bases, with 11 bases left between them. This CDR3 is 13 amino acids long. The CDR3 spells CASSRPTDQPQHF. As DNA, the CDR3 is TGTGCCAGCAGCCGGCCGACCGATCAGCCCCAGCATTTT.

The rearrangement uses TRBV6-4 and TRBJ1-5; D unclear. V was pared by 2 bases and J by 7 bases, with 9 bases between. The CDR3 consists of 13 residues. Per the germline V gene, CDR1 is MRHNA and CDR2 is SNTAGT. The CDR3 nucleotides read TGTGCCAGCAGTGACAGGGATGGGCAGCCCCAGCATTTT. Translated: CASSDRDGQPQHF.

This chain joins TRBV20-1 and TRBJ2-7; 11 positions agree with TRBD2. Germline loops: CDR1 DFQATT, CDR2 SNEGSKA (reference sequence). Trimming took 6 bases from V and 1 from J; bases not matched to a gene: 11. The CDR3 has 16 residues. CDR3 sequence: CSASSGRARGSYEQYF. The CDR3 DNA reads TGCAGTGCCAGTAGCGGGAGGGCCAGGGGGTCCTACGAGCAGTACTTC.

The V and J genes are TRBV6-4 and TRBJ1-1, with a possible D match to TRBD1 (6 bases). There are 15 residues in the CDR3. Germline values: CDR1 MRHNA, CDR2 SNTAGT. V was clipped by 5 bases and J by 6 bases, with 19 bases between them. The chain's CDR3 is CASSSGTRKDAEAFF. CDR3 sequence (DNA): TGTGCCAGCAGTTCCGGGACACGCAAAGACGCTGAAGCTTTCTTT.

The J gene is TRBJ2-7, the V gene TRBV4-1; the D gene is possibly TRBD2 (5 bases). Trimming cost V 0 bases and J 5 bases, with 17 bases left between them. In germline, CDR1 is MGHRA, CDR2 YSYEKL. There are 16 residues in the CDR3. CDR3: CASSQERLGILHEQYF. CDR3 coding DNA: TGCGCCAGCAGCCAAGAGCGGCTCGGGATTCTCCACGAGCAGTACTTC.

The rearrangement joins TRBV19 to TRBJ2-2, with TRBD1 matching over 11 bases. Trimming cost V 5 bases and J 5 bases; bases outside gene matches: 7. Germline V gene sequence: CDR1 LNHDA, CDR2 SQIVND (reference sequence). This CDR3 comprises 16 residues. The CDR3: CASSESGTGGTGELFF. The DNA for the CDR3 is TGTGCCAGTAGTGAATCCGGGACAGGGGGGACCGGGGAGCTGTTTTTT.

Only one count was recorded for this clone. The genes are TRBV10-3 and TRBJ1-5, with a possible D match to TRBD1 (6 bases). V lost 6 bases to trimming and J lost 0 bases, with 12 bases between them. This CDR3 has 15 amino acids. The germline gives CDR1 ENHRY, CDR2 SYGVKD. The CDR3: CAISRDNYSNQPQHF. CDR3 nucleotide sequence: TGTGCCATCAGCCGGGACAACTATAGCAATCAGCCCCAGCATTTT.

This chain connects TRBV29-1 to TRBJ2-7; D remains unclear. There are 11 residues in the CDR3. Looked up from germline, CDR1 is SQVTM and CDR2 is ANQGSEA. V was pared by 4 bases and J by 5 bases, with 9 bases between. The CDR3 loop is CSVARLNEQYF. The CDR3 region has the DNA TGCAGCGTTGCTCGGCTTAACGAGCAGTACTTC.

The rearrangement links TRBV5-1 to TRBJ1-4, with D perhaps matching TRBD1 (5 bases). The V gene lost 0 bases and the J gene lost 11 bases, with 11 bases spanning the gap. The CDR3 extends over 13 amino acids. Germline loops: CDR1 SGHRS, CDR2 YFSETQ. The CDR3 DNA sequence: TGCGCCAGCAGCTTGGTTGGGGCGGACAAACTGTTTTTT. Its protein is CASSLVGADKLFF.

V gene TRBV11-3 combines with J gene TRBJ2-2; a possible D gene is TRBD2 (5 bases). V gave up 2 bases and J gave up 6 bases, with 13 bases separating them. In germline, CDR1 is SGHNT, CDR2 YENEEA. The CDR3 totals 15 residues. Here the CDR3 reads CASSLSSGVAGELFF. The CDR3 nucleotides are TGTGCCAGCAGCTTAAGTTCCGGGGTGGCCGGGGAGCTGTTTTTT. Using reference TRBV11-3 and TRBJ2-2 for the parts outside the CDR3, the full variable domain is EAGVVQSPRYKIIEKKQPVAFWCNPISGHNTLYWYLQNLGQGPELLIRYENEEAVDDSQLPKDRFSAERLKGVDSTLKIQPAELGDSAVYLCASSLSSGVAGELFFGEGSRLTVL.

About this clone itself: The conserved final phenylalanine or tryptophan is absent from the CDR3, which likely points to a read error. The DNA is left out, because the CDR3 cannot be placed on it with certainty; the CDR3 is given as TCRdb lists it. J is TRBJ1-5 and V is TRBV19; the table's D call, TRBD1, has no DNA check behind it. Germline lookup yields CDR1 LNHDA and CDR2 SQIVND (reference sequence). The CDR3 length equals 16 residues, ends included. The CDR3 sequence: CASSILRWQGAPGYPS.

This clone was picked up one time. This chain joins TRBV19 and TRBJ2-1, with TRBD2 matching over 11 bases. The germline CDR1 and CDR2 sequences are LNHDA and SQIVND (reference sequence). CDR3 length equals 16 residues. V was clipped by 5 bases and J by 2 bases; unmatched bases: 5. Written as DNA, the CDR3 is TGTGCCAGTAGTCTGACTAGCGGGACCCCCTACAATGAGCAGTTCTTC. Translation gives CASSLTSGTPYNEQFF.

The chain carries TRBV9 and TRBJ1-3; a weak D match, TRBD1 (5 bases). The V end was cut by 3 bases, the J end by 4 bases, with 14 bases between. Germline CDR1 is SGDLS and CDR2 is YYNGEE. The CDR3 is made up of 15 amino acids. The CDR3 here is CASSARQTRGNTIYF. The CDR3 nucleotides are TGTGCCAGCAGCGCCAGACAGACCCGAGGAAACACCATATATTTT.

The chain employs TRBV28 and TRBJ1-5; D perhaps matches TRBD1 (6 bases). The CDR3 has 15 residues. The V end lost 6 bases, the J end lost 3 bases, and 15 bases lay between the germline ends. Germline assignment: CDR1 MDHEN and CDR2 SYDVKM. The CDR3 protein is CASRKQGWNNQPQHF. As DNA, the CDR3 is TGTGCCAGCAGAAAACAGGGTTGGAACAATCAGCCCCAGCATTTT.

This clone was counted once. The chain uses TRBV9 and TRBJ2-1, with TRBD1 identical over 10 bases. The V segment lost 0 bases and the J segment 8 bases; nucleotides outside the gene matches: 5. Germline V lookup: CDR1 SGDLS, CDR2 YYNGEE. The CDR3 has 15 residues. CDR3 in DNA: TGTGCCAGCAGCGTAGGGGACAGGGGTATGGATGAGCAGTTCTTC. This translates into CASSVGDRGMDEQFF.

The chain links TRBV6-5 to TRBJ1-5; the match to TRBD1 covers 7 bases. This CDR3 spans 15 amino acids. Germline CDR1 is MNHEY and CDR2 is SVGAGI. The ends lost 4 bases at V and 5 bases at J; junction bases unmatched: 8. CDR3: CASSSLGQTYQPQHF. Written as DNA, the CDR3 is TGTGCCAGCAGTTCCTTGGGACAGACGTATCAGCCCCAGCATTTT.

This clone is a singleton in its sample. The chain has TRBV3-1 (or the pseudogene TRBV3-2) and TRBJ1-2, with D possibly TRBD1 on 6 matching bases. Germline CDR1 and CDR2: LGHDT and YNNKEL (reference sequence). The CDR3 has 15 residues. Trimming pared 7 bases from V and 4 bases from J, leaving 19 bases between. DNA for the CDR3: TGTGCCAGCACCTCATCAAGGGGGGGAAGCTATGGCTACACCTTC. Translating it yields CASTSSRGGSYGYTF.

The CDR3 sequence is CASSQGANQPQHF. For the CDR3, the DNA is TGTGCCAGCAGCCAAGGGGCGAATCAGCCCCAGCATTTT. V usage is TRBV7-9 and J usage is TRBJ1-5, with D perhaps matching TRBD1 (5 bases). Trimming removed 5 bases at V and 4 bases at J, with 9 bases between. Germline CDR1 reads SEHNR; CDR2 reads FQNEAQ (reference sequence). The CDR3 sequence is 13 residues long.

CDR3: CASSEFPPGTPLGEQYF. The CDR3 DNA sequence: TGTGCCAGCAGCGAATTTCCTCCCGGGACCCCCCTCGGCGAGCAGTACTTC. The chain recombines TRBV21-1 with TRBJ2-7. TRBV21-1 counts as a pseudogene. The CDR3 length is 17 residues.

The chain couples TRBV7-2 to TRBJ2-1, with 8 bases matching TRBD2. The CDR3 is 16 amino acids. Germline CDR1 and CDR2: SGHTA and FQGNSA. V dropped 2 bases and J dropped 1; count of bases not matched to a gene: 4. CDR3 sequence (DNA): TGTGCCAGCAGCTTACAGGGCGGGAGGTCCTACAATGAGCAGTTCTTC. Amino acid sequence: CASSLQGGRSYNEQFF. Variable domain in full (rest from reference TRBV7-2 and TRBJ2-1): GAGVSQSPSNKVTEKGKDVELRCDPISGHTALYWYRQSLGQGLEFLIYFQGNSAPDKSGLPSDRFSAERTGGSVSTLTIQRTQQEDSAVYLCASSLQGGRSYNEQFFGPGTRLTVL.

The rearrangement joins TRBV9 to TRBJ2-5; D unclear. CDR1 is SGDLS, CDR2 YYNGEE, per germline. The CDR3 runs to 13 residues. V dropped 0 bases and J dropped 3 bases, with 6 bases sitting between them. This CDR3 is CASSVAKEETQYF. The CDR3 nucleotides are TGTGCCAGCAGCGTAGCTAAGGAAGAGACCCAGTACTTC.

The chain has TRBV18 and TRBJ1-5; perhaps TRBD1 as D (5 bases). V was shortened by 9 bases and J by 4 bases, with 13 bases between the two germline ends. CDR1 is KGHSH and CDR2 is LQKENI in the germline V gene. This CDR3 comprises 13 residues. CDR3 residues: CASSGQINQPQHF. The CDR3 DNA reads TGTGCCAGTTCAGGGCAGATAAATCAGCCCCAGCATTTT.